This T cell receptor (beta chain) originates from a study of blood T cell repertoires in COVID-19. Across the study: COVID-19 samples from acute and convalescent phases originated in the United States, Italy and Spain.

Under the authors' procedure: It was from reference gene primer amplification that nucleated cell counts were estimated. Libraries were prepared by immunoSEQ multiplex PCR; TCRdb keeps only in-frame clonotypes and omits some of them. From that table come the V and J calls and clone size; the DNA was used to work out D and trimming. The repertoire holds approximately 300,000 clones, with approximately 90% as singletons. This CDR3 is 14 amino acids long. Trimming stripped 3 bases from V and 7 bases from J, with 12 bases between. CDR1 and CDR2 (germline): LNHDA, SQIVND (reference sequence). This sequence was found in a young woman who had been exposed to COVID-19. The sample was PBMCs or T cells enriched from blood (not recorded which). The rearrangement links TRBV19 to TRBJ1-4; D ambiguous. CDR3 region: CASSIGGTGEKLFF. The CDR3 bases are TGTGCCAGTAGTATCGGAGGAACGGGTGAAAAACTGTTTTTT.